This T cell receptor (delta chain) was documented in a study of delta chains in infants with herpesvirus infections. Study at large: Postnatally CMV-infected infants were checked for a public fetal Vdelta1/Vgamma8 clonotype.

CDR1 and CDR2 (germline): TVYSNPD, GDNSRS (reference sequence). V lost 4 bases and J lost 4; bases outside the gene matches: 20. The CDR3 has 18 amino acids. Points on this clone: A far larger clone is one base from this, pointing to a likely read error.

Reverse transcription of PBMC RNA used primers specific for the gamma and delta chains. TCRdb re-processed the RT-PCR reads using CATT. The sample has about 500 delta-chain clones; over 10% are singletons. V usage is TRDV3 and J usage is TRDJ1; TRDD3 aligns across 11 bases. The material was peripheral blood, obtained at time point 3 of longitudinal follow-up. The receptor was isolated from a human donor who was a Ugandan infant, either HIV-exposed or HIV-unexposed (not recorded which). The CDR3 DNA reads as TGTGCCTGTTCTTCCTGCGAACTACTGGGGGATATGGGCGATAAACTCATCTTT. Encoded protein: CACSSCELLGDMGDKLIF.